These 32 T cell receptor beta chains were sequenced from one sample in a study of blood T cell repertoires in COVID-19 (dated by TCRdb to the early 2020s). Library generation was performed with the immunoSEQ multiplex PCR assay. TCRdb limited this immuneACCESS table to in-frame rearrangements with V and J called. A share of clones is missing; checked studies link under half to unresolved V genes, and the rest is unexplained. For this sample there are some 420,000 clones; 85% to 90% appear just once. The top ten hold 1% to 1.3% of the sample. Sequenced: PBMCs or T cells enriched from blood (not recorded which). The source of these receptors is a man aged 30 to 45 who had recovered from COVID-19.

The J gene is TRBJ1-2, the V gene TRBV28, with 9 bases lining up with TRBD1. The germline V gene encodes CDR1 MDHEN and CDR2 SYDVKM. The CDR3 consists of 17 residues. Losses at the gene ends were 2 bases for V and 5 bases for J; bases not matched to a gene: 12. In DNA form, the CDR3 reads TGTGCCAGCAGTTTACCCCCCTTACAGGGGGCGCGGTATGGCTACACCTTC. Protein sequence: CASSLPPLQGARYGYTF.

The chain employs TRBV19 and TRBJ2-1; 10 bases are a match to TRBD2. The germline CDR1 and CDR2 sequences are LNHDA and SQIVND (reference sequence). The CDR3 totals 19 residues. With 6 bases clipped from V and 0 bases from J, the junction kept 14 bases outside the gene matches. CDR3 protein: CASSASGRAIRSSYNEQFF. The DNA of the CDR3 is TGTGCCAGTAGCGCGAGCGGGAGGGCTATTAGGAGCTCCTACAATGAGCAGTTCTTC.

This clone is a singleton in its sample. The chain recombines TRBV27 with TRBJ1-5; maybe TRBD1 (5 bases). This CDR3 contains 12 residues. V lost 8 bases and J lost 7, with 12 bases in between. Per the germline V gene, CDR1 is MNHEY and CDR2 is SMNVEV (reference sequence). The CDR3 is CASGGGGQPQHF. The CDR3 DNA is TGTGCCAGCGGGGGGGGAGGACAGCCCCAGCATTTT.

The chain joins TRBV28 to TRBJ2-7; D gene uncertain. The germline V and J ends were trimmed by 5 bases and 6 bases, with 14 bases remaining between them. This CDR3 has 13 residues. Per germline, CDR1 MDHEN and CDR2 SYDVKM. Here the CDR3 reads CASSKPVPGEQYF. In nucleotides, the CDR3 is TGTGCCAGCAGTAAGCCTGTTCCGGGCGAGCAGTACTTC.

The genes are TRBV7-8 and TRBJ2-1, with D perhaps matching TRBD2 (8 bases). Germline assignment: CDR1 SGHVS and CDR2 FQNEAQ. The CDR3 covers 20 residues. The V and J ends lost 3 bases and 9 bases respectively, with 33 bases between them. This CDR3 is CASSFYRRTGPSGRTIEQFF. The DNA of the CDR3 is TGTGCCAGCAGCTTTTACCGACGGACAGGACCGAGCGGGAGAACAATTGAGCAGTTCTTC.

CDR3 coding DNA: TGTGCCAGCAGCTCCTCAGCGGTGGTCACAGATACGCAGTATTTT. Protein product: CASSSSAVVTDTQYF. V gene TRBV9 combines with J gene TRBJ2-3, with D tentatively TRBD2 (5 bases). Trimming took off 4 bases at V and 2 bases at J, with 14 bases between the two ends. CDR1 and CDR2 from the germline V gene are SGDLS and YYNGEE. The CDR3 has 15 amino acids.

The chain has TRBV10-3 and TRBJ2-6; D unclear. The CDR3 is made up of 14 amino acids. Germline assignment: CDR1 ENHRY and CDR2 SYGVKD. V was shortened by 6 bases and J by 0 bases, with 6 bases between the two germline ends. This CDR3 is CAISTNSGANVLTF. CDR3 coding DNA: TGTGCCATCAGCACAAACTCTGGGGCCAACGTCCTGACTTTC.

This clone was counted once. V and J are TRBV2 and TRBJ2-7, with unresolved D. The CDR3 is 11 residues long. CDR1 is SNHLY and CDR2 is FYNNEI in the germline V gene. The ends were cut back, 8 bases at V and 4 bases at J, with 9 bases in the middle. CDR3 coding DNA: TGTGCCAGCTCCCGCGAGTACGAGCAGTACTTC. Protein: CASSREYEQYF.

The rearrangement uses TRBV12-5 and TRBJ1-1; the D is unclear. The CDR3 loop spans 11 amino acids. Trimming removed 7 bases from V and 4 bases from J, with 7 bases in between. Germline CDR1 reads LGHNT; CDR2 reads FRNRAP. Here the CDR3 DNA reads TGTGCTAGTGCGAGGTCCACTGAAGCTTTCTTT. Residues: CASARSTEAFF.

The chain combines TRBV6-1 with TRBJ2-4; TRBD1 might be the D (7 bases). V was clipped by 4 bases and J by 4 bases, with 17 bases between them. The CDR3 contains 16 residues. Germline V CDR1 and CDR2: MNHNS, SASEGT. CDR3 residues: CASSGPVRGVKNIQYF. For the CDR3, the DNA is TGTGCCAGCAGTGGACCAGTCAGGGGGGTAAAAAACATTCAGTACTTC.

The chain links TRBV10-2 to TRBJ2-4, with D uncertain. Germline V lookup: CDR1 WSHSY, CDR2 SAAADI. V lost 3 bases and J lost 5, with 5 bases in between. This CDR3 is built from 12 residues. The CDR3 DNA sequence: TGCGCCAGCAGTGACAGCGAAAACATTCAGTACTTC. Its protein is CASSDSENIQYF.

The chain has TRBV19 and TRBJ2-1; TRBD2 aligns across 14 bases. Per germline, CDR1 LNHDA and CDR2 SQIVND (reference sequence). This CDR3 is built from 17 residues. Losses at the gene ends were 5 bases for V and 8 bases for J; bases not matched to a gene: 11. CDR3 nucleotides: TGTGCCAGTAGTCTCGGGACTAGCGGGAGAGGCTTACATGAGCAGTTCTTC. It specifies CASSLGTSGRGLHEQFF.

The rearrangement joins TRBV7-9 to TRBJ2-2; D ambiguous. This CDR3 spans 12 amino acids. Per germline, CDR1 SEHNR and CDR2 FQNEAQ (reference sequence). V was clipped by 5 bases and J by 5 bases, with 6 bases between them. CDR3 bases: TGTGCCAGCAGCCTCGGGACCGGGGAGCTGTTTTTT. Amino acids: CASSLGTGELFF.

The V call is TRBV11-2, the J call TRBJ2-4; 9 positions match TRBD1. V trimming: 6 bases; J trimming: 7 bases; junction bases outside the gene matches: 16. The CDR3 covers 17 residues. In germline, CDR1 is SGHAT, CDR2 FQNNGV. The CDR3, as DNA: TGTGCCAGCAGTCCAGGCAATCCGGGACAGGGTTGGAACATTCAGTACTTC. It codes for CASSPGNPGQGWNIQYF.

The chain is built from TRBV5-1 and TRBJ1-6; TRBD1 agrees at 10 bases. Germline CDR1 is SGHRS and CDR2 is YFSETQ. V shed 4 bases and J 4 bases; nucleotides not matched to a gene: 5. The CDR3 has 16 amino acids. Written as DNA, the CDR3 is TGCGCCAGCAGCCATGGACAGGGGGTTTATAATTCACCCCTCCACTTT. This sequence encodes CASSHGQGVYNSPLHF.

This clone occurred once. This rearrangement joins TRBV7-9 to TRBJ2-4; D is possibly TRBD2 (6 bases). V was pared by 4 bases and J by 1 base, with 17 bases between. CDR1 and CDR2 (germline): SEHNR, FQNEAQ (reference sequence). CDR3 size: 17 residues. The CDR3 spells CASSSSGLLSAKNIQYF. CDR3 DNA sequence: TGTGCCAGCAGCTCAAGCGGGCTTTTATCGGCCAAAAACATTCAGTACTTC.

This chain connects TRBV7-2 to TRBJ1-6; perhaps TRBD1 as D (6 bases). Germline loops: CDR1 SGHTA, CDR2 FQGNSA. The V end was cut by 5 bases, the J end by 7 bases, with 15 bases between. This CDR3 region has 15 residues. The CDR3 DNA is TGTGCCAGCAGCCCAACAGGGAGCTTAAATTCACCCCTCCACTTT. Translating gives CASSPTGSLNSPLHF.

The gene calls are TRBV18 and TRBJ1-4, with TRBD1 as a possible D gene (6 bases). CDR1 is KGHSH and CDR2 is LQKENI in the germline V gene. Trimming took 8 bases from V and 4 from J, leaving 11 bases between them. The CDR3 runs to 13 residues. CDR3 sequence (DNA): TGTGCCAGCGCGACAGGTGTTAATGAAAAACTGTTTTTT. It codes for CASATGVNEKLFF.

The chain recombines TRBV2 with TRBJ2-1; no clear D gene. In germline, CDR1 is SNHLY, CDR2 FYNNEI. This CDR3 is built from 12 residues. The germline V and J ends were trimmed by 6 bases and 10 bases, with 13 bases remaining between them. The CDR3 bases are TGTGCCAGCAGCCTCCAGTCAGCGGAGCAGTTCTTC. Residues: CASSLQSAEQFF.

The rearrangement joins TRBV7-8 to TRBJ2-1; TRBD2 might be the D (5 bases). The CDR3 has 15 residues. From germline, CDR1 is SGHVS and CDR2 FQNEAQ. V was trimmed by 2 bases and J by 0 bases, leaving 8 bases between them. The CDR3 reads CASSLTGSSYNEQFF. The CDR3 coding sequence is TGTGCCAGCAGCTTAACTGGGAGCTCCTACAATGAGCAGTTCTTC.

Comments on this clone: Its ends do not fully match the called genes, so a read error is possible. V is TRBV5-1 and J is TRBJ1-1; D perhaps matches TRBD1 (6 bases). Germline V lookup: CDR1 SGHRS, CDR2 YFSETQ. CDR3 size: 15 residues. The CDR3 loop is CASSFGFGQPTGAFF. The CDR3 nucleotides are TGCGCCAGCAGCTTTGGGTTCGGACAGCCAACTGGAGCTTTCTTT.

The chain couples TRBV6-4 to TRBJ2-3; TRBD2 aligns across 13 bases. The trim removed 4 bases at V and 6 bases at J, leaving 13 bases unmatched. The CDR3 runs to 18 residues. The germline V gene has CDR1 MRHNA and CDR2 SNTAGT. The CDR3 sequence is CASSAVKPGLAGMDTQYF. The CDR3 region has the DNA TGTGCCAGCAGTGCCGTAAAACCGGGACTAGCGGGAATGGATACGCAGTATTTT.

The V gene is TRBV6-5, the J gene TRBJ2-3; the D is unclear. V lost 0 bases and J 6 bases, leaving 13 bases between the germline ends. Looked up from germline, CDR1 is MNHEY and CDR2 is SVGAGI. The CDR3 has 15 residues. Here the CDR3 DNA reads TGTGCCAGCAGTTACTCGAGGAACCGTCCGGATACGCAGTATTTT. This codes for CASSYSRNRPDTQYF.

The chain recombines TRBV5-1 with TRBJ2-1, with 14 nucleotides matching TRBD2. V shed 2 bases, J shed 5 bases, and the junction held 9 bases outside the gene matches. This CDR3 is 18 amino acids long. CDR1 SGHRS and CDR2 YFSETQ come from the germline V gene. CDR3 sequence reads: CASSLMVTSGRGHNEQFF. The DNA for the CDR3 is TGCGCCAGCAGCTTAATGGTGACTAGCGGGAGGGGCCACAATGAGCAGTTCTTC.

This clone has at least ten counts. The V and J genes are TRBV3-1 (or the pseudogene TRBV3-2) and TRBJ2-2; D might be TRBD1 (5 bases). V was shortened by 0 bases and J by 1 base, with 9 bases between the two germline ends. Looked up from germline, CDR1 is LGHDT and CDR2 is YNNKEL (reference sequence). The CDR3 runs to 16 residues. The CDR3 bases are TGTGCCAGCAGCCAAGAGGGTACAGGGAACACCGGGGAGCTGTTTTTT. Amino acid sequence: CASSQEGTGNTGELFF.

The chain employs TRBV2 and TRBJ2-1, with 8 bases fitting TRBD2. In germline, CDR1 is SNHLY, CDR2 FYNNEI. This CDR3 has 13 amino acids. V shed 7 bases and J 8 bases; nucleotides not matched to a gene: 7. CDR3 loop: CASTEIAGYEQFF. The CDR3 DNA sequence: TGTGCCAGCACAGAAATAGCGGGGTATGAGCAGTTCTTC.

This clone has a single count. V usage is TRBV28 and J usage is TRBJ1-5; 10 bases map to TRBD1. The germline V gene has CDR1 MDHEN and CDR2 SYDVKM. The CDR3 covers 14 residues. The junction had 2 bases not matched to a gene; V was cut back by 4 bases and J by 5 bases. CDR3 nucleotides: TGTGCCAGCAGTTGGGACAGGGGATATCAGCCCCAGCATTTT. Translation gives CASSWDRGYQPQHF.

V is TRBV12-3 or TRBV12-4 and J is TRBJ2-7, with a tentative D call TRBD2 (5 bases). With 3 bases removed from V and 3 bases from J, the gap between germline ends came to 6 bases. The CDR3 totals 12 residues. This CDR3 is CASSLEVYEQYF. Written as DNA, the CDR3 is TGTGCCAGCAGTTTGGAGGTCTACGAGCAGTACTTC.

As DNA, the CDR3 is TGTGCCTGGAGTTGGACATTTGCAACTAATGAAAAACTGTTTTTT. Residues: CAWSWTFATNEKLFF. The chain links TRBV30 to TRBJ1-4; maybe TRBD1 (5 bases). Trimming removed 2 bases at V and 0 bases at J, with 10 bases between. The CDR3 extends over 15 amino acids. Per germline, CDR1 GTSNPN and CDR2 SVGIG (reference sequence).

This chain connects TRBV5-4 to TRBJ1-1, with D possibly being TRBD1 (5 bases). CDR3 length: 13 amino acids. Deletions cut 7 bases from V and 7 bases from J, with 17 bases between. Per germline, CDR1 SGHNT and CDR2 YYREEE (reference sequence). The CDR3 loop is CASRPVGADEAFF. The CDR3 coding sequence is TGTGCCAGCCGCCCCGTTGGGGCGGATGAAGCTTTCTTT.

The gene calls are TRBV5-5 and TRBJ1-5; 7 bases map to TRBD1. The V and J ends lost 3 bases and 4 bases, in that order; junction bases with no gene match: 10. This CDR3 is 16 amino acids long. Germline V gene data show CDR1 as SGHKS and CDR2 as YYEKEE (reference sequence). The CDR3 reads CASSSGQVGTNQPQHF. CDR3 DNA: TGTGCCAGCAGCTCCGGACAGGTGGGAACAAATCAGCCCCAGCATTTT. Complete variable domain (other parts from reference TRBV5-5 and TRBJ1-5): DAGVTQSPTHLIKTRGQQVTLRCSPISGHKSVSWYQQVLGQGPQFIFQYYEKEERGRGNFPDRFSARQFPNYSSELNVNALLLGDSALYLCASSSGQVGTNQPQHFGDGTRLSIL.

This rearrangement joins TRBV29-1 to TRBJ2-7; 9 bases map to TRBD1. Germline V gives CDR1 SQVTM, CDR2 ANQGSEA. The V and J ends lost 4 bases and 5 bases, in that order; junction bases with no gene match: 3. This CDR3 has 12 residues. The DNA of the CDR3 is TGCAGCGTTGCTCGGACAGGGGACGAGCAGTACTTC. Translation gives CSVARTGDEQYF.